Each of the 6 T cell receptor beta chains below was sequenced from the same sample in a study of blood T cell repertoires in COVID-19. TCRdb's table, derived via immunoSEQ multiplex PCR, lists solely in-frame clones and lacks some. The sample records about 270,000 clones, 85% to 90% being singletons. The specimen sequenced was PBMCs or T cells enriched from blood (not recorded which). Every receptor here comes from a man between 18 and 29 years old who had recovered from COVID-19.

The CDR3 sequence is CASSEDRGRTGELFF. The CDR3 DNA reads as TGCGCCAGCAGCGAGGACAGGGGTCGAACCGGGGAGCTGTTTTTT. This sequence joins TRBV5-1 and TRBJ2-2; 9 nucleotides match TRBD1. The CDR3 has 15 amino acids. The germline V gene encodes CDR1 SGHRS and CDR2 YFSETQ. V lost 4 bases, J lost 5 bases, and 6 bases stayed unmatched. The entire variable domain, with the rest obtained from reference TRBV5-1 and TRBJ2-2, is as follows: KAGVTQTPRYLIKTRGQQVTLSCSPISGHRSVSWYQQTPGQGLQFLFEYFSETQRNKGNFPGRFSGRQFSNSRSEMNVSTLELGDSALYLCASSEDRGRTGELFFGEGSRLTVL.

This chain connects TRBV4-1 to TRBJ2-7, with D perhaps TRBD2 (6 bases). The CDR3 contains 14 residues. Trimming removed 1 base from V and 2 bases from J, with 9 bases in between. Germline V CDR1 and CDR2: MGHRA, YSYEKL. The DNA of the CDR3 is TGCGCCAGCAGCCAAGGGGACTTTGCCTACGAGCAGTACTTC. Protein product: CASSQGDFAYEQYF.

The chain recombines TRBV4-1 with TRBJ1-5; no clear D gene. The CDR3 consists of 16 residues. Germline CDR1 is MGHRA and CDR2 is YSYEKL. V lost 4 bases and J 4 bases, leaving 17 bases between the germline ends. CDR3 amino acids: CASSRTTEGGNQPQHF. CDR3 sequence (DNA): TGCGCCAGCAGCCGCACTACAGAGGGCGGTAATCAGCCCCAGCATTTT.

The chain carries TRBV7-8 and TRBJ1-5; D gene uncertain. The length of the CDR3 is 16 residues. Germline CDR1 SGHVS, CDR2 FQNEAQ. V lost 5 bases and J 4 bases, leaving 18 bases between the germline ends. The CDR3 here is CASSLGRKDLNQPQHF. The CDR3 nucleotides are TGTGCCAGCAGCCTTGGGAGGAAGGATCTAAATCAGCCCCAGCATTTT.

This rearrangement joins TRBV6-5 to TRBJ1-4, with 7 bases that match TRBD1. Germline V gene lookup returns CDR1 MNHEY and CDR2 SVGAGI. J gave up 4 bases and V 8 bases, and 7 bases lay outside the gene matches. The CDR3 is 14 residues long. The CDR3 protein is CASADGTDNEKLFF. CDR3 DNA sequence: TGTGCCAGCGCCGACGGGACAGATAATGAAAAACTGTTTTTT.

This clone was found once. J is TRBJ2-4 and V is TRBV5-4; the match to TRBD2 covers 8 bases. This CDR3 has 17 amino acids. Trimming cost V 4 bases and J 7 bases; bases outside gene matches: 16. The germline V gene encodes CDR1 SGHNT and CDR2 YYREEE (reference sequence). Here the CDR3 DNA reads TGTGCCAGCAGCCCGAAGCTACTAGCGGAGGATGGGAACATTCAGTACTTC. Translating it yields CASSPKLLAEDGNIQYF.